This entry lists 11 T cell receptor beta chains sequenced from one sample in a study of cytomegalovirus exposure and HLA in healthy donors. Sequencing was performed with immunoSEQ multiplex PCR; in TCRdb, only in-frame clones are kept and a portion is missing. The sample lists 250,000 to 400,000 clones; nearly 90% were seen once. Sequencing input: PBMCs. The receptors were sampled from a man under 40 in good health and CMV-seronegative.

This clone showed up just a few times. The sample holds other DNA sequences that translate to the same CDR3. The chain couples TRBV7-9 to TRBJ1-2; D is possibly TRBD1 (5 bases). V lost 1 base, J lost 2 bases, and 8 bases lay in between. The CDR3 contains 14 residues. Germline values: CDR1 SEHNR, CDR2 FQNEAQ (reference sequence). CDR3 sequence (DNA): TGTGCCAGCAGCTTAGAGCAGGGCAACTATGGCTACACCTTC. Encoded protein: CASSLEQGNYGYTF.

The rearrangement links TRBV6-5 to TRBJ1-6; possibly TRBD1 for D (5 bases). Germline V gene lookup returns CDR1 MNHEY and CDR2 SVGAGI. The CDR3 runs to 13 residues. Trimming removed 8 bases from V and 5 bases from J, with 10 bases in between. The CDR3 nucleotides are TGTGCCAGCGCCGGGGGGAATAATTCACCCCTCCACTTT. Its translation: CASAGGNNSPLHF.

The V gene is TRBV15, the J gene TRBJ2-3; no clear D. Germline loops: CDR1 LNHNV, CDR2 YYDKDF (reference sequence). CDR3 length: 14 residues. V dropped 1 base and J dropped 4 bases, with 9 bases sitting between them. In DNA form, the CDR3 reads TGTGCCACCAGCAGAGTAGGCACAGCAGATACGCAGTATTTT. This translates into CATSRVGTADTQYF.

The rearrangement joins TRBV18 to TRBJ1-1; TRBD1 matches 9 bases. CDR3 length equals 14 residues. The V segment lost 4 bases and the J segment 3 bases; nucleotides outside the gene matches: 3. Germline V CDR1 and CDR2: KGHSH, LQKENI. The CDR3 spells CASSQDRGDTEAFF. The CDR3 coding sequence is TGTGCCAGCTCACAGGACAGGGGAGACACTGAAGCTTTCTTT.

The chain carries TRBV12-5 and TRBJ2-1, with TRBD2 identical over 8 bases. CDR1 and CDR2 (germline): LGHNT, FRNRAP. This CDR3 contains 13 residues. V lost 7 bases, J lost 4 bases, and 3 bases stayed unmatched. CDR3 protein: CASAPGGYNEQFF. The CDR3 nucleotides read TGTGCTAGTGCCCCGGGGGGGTACAATGAGCAGTTCTTC.

The chain carries TRBV6-1 and TRBJ1-2; 7 bases align to TRBD1. CDR1 and CDR2 from the germline V gene are MNHNS and SASEGT. There are 15 residues in the CDR3. Losses at the gene ends were 6 bases for V and 1 base for J; bases not matched to a gene: 8. In DNA, the CDR3 is TGTGCCAGCAGGGAGTTGGGACAGCGTAACTATGGCTACACCTTC. This codes for CASRELGQRNYGYTF.

The genes are TRBV4-1 and TRBJ2-5; 12 bases agree with TRBD2. Germline assignment: CDR1 MGHRA and CDR2 YSYEKL. The CDR3 runs 18 residues. With 0 bases clipped from V and 2 bases from J, the junction kept 7 bases outside the gene matches. The CDR3 reads CASSQDSTSGGLQETQYF. In DNA, the CDR3 is TGCGCCAGCAGCCAAGATTCAACTAGCGGGGGGTTACAAGAGACCCAGTACTTC.

In the case of this clone: At one of its ends the junction is not consistent with the germline gene, which may arise from a read error. Other nucleotide sequences from this sample produce the same CDR3. The chain carries TRBV6-1 and TRBJ1-4, with D perhaps TRBD1 (6 bases). This CDR3 region has 14 residues. Germline-derived CDR1 and CDR2 are MNHNS and SASEGT. CDR3 in amino acids: CASRRTVTNEKLFF. CDR3 DNA: TGTGCTAGCAGAAGGACAGTAACTAATGAAAAACTGTTTTTT.

The rearrangement uses TRBV6-5 and TRBJ1-2; 10 nucleotides align to TRBD1. Germline V gene data show CDR1 as MNHEY and CDR2 as SVGAGI. V dropped 6 bases and J dropped 4; count of bases not matched to a gene: 8. This CDR3 spans 15 amino acids. CDR3 sequence reads: CASSPGQGWAYGYTF. The CDR3 bases are TGTGCCAGCAGCCCGGGACAGGGGTGGGCCTATGGCTACACCTTC.

The chain carries TRBV5-8 and TRBJ1-2; D remains unclear. CDR1 and CDR2 (germline): SGHTS, YDEGEE. The CDR3 extends over 12 amino acids. The V gene lost 2 bases and the J gene lost 8 bases, with 10 bases spanning the gap. DNA for the CDR3: TGTGCCAGCAGCTTCAAGGCGGGAGGCTACACCTTC. This translates into CASSFKAGGYTF.

The rearrangement links TRBV27 to TRBJ1-4; no reliable D call. The V end lost 5 bases, the J end lost 2 bases, and 9 bases lay between the germline ends. CDR1 MNHEY and CDR2 SMNVEV come from the germline V gene (reference sequence). The CDR3 consists of 14 residues. The CDR3 DNA reads TGTGCCAGCAGTCCCACCGGGACTAATGAAAAACTGTTTTTT. This translates into CASSPTGTNEKLFF.